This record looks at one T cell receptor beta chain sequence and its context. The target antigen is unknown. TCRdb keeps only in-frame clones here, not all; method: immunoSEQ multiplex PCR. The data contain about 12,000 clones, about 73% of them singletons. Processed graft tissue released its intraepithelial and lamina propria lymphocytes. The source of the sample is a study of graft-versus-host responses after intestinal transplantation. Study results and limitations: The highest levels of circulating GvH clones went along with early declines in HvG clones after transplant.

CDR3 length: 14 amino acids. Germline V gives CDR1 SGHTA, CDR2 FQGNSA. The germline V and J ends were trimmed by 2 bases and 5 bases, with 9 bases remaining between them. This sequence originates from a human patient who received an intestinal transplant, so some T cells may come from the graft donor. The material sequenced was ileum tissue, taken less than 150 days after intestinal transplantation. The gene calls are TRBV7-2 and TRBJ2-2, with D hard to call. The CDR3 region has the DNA TGTGCCAGCAGCTTAACCAGGCTTACCGGGGAGCTGTTTTTT. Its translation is CASSLTRLTGELFF.